This T cell receptor beta chain was recorded in a study of shared clonotypes between healthy human individuals. The study, taken as a whole, reports: Deeper or shallower sequencing was expected to change how clonotypes are shared among donors.

A split of CD4+ cells into CD45RA+ naive and CD45RA-negative memory subsets was performed. Turning to this clone: The target antigen is unknown.

The V gene's germline CDR1 is SNHLY and CDR2 FYNNEI. V was shortened by 6 bases and J by 2 bases, with 17 bases between the two germline ends. The CDR3 spans 15 residues. Genomic DNA per cell subset filled all wells of several immunoSEQ plates. In the authors' workflow: In the immunoSEQ data, sequences were junction-only and lacked quality scores, so filtering differed. Some clones are missing from TCRdb's copy, which holds only in-frame ones; the method was immunoSEQ multiplex PCR. D and trimming were read from the DNA, whereas the V and J calls and clone size are those reported in that table. The sample has 1 million to 1.3 million clones; roughly 74% are singletons.

This clonotype originated in a man aged 18 to 30 in good health. Some clones in this sample may be carry-over from other donors' samples. Sequencing was performed on memory CD4+ T cells from PBMCs. Subset in this sample: CD45RA-negative fraction. The chain recombines TRBV2 with TRBJ2-7; a possible D gene is TRBD1 (6 bases). CDR3 region: CASRIQSTGTYEQYF. The CDR3 nucleotides read TGTGCCAGCAGGATACAATCCACAGGGACCTACGAGCAGTACTTC.